This T cell receptor beta chain stems from a study of cytomegalovirus exposure and HLA in healthy donors. PCR amplification relied on 60 Vbeta primers (plus 13 Jbeta primers). The assay was immunoSEQ multiplex PCR, and TCRdb's table has in-frame clones only and misses some. The sample carries approximately 190,000 clones, 75% to 90% recorded once. This clone was observed a single time. The antigen is undetermined. Study observations and caveats: Segments of the TCR beta V type were, in most cases, productive about 90% or about 30% of the time in an earlier analysis.

Germline CDR1 and CDR2: SNHLY and FYNNEI. The CDR3 consists of 14 residues. Unmatched junction bases numbered 5, after V lost 4 bases and J lost 6 bases. The chain carries TRBV2 and TRBJ2-7; 11 nucleotides align to TRBD1. Specimen: PBMCs. The receptor was derived from a woman aged 45-59 years in good health and CMV-seropositive. The CDR3 DNA is TGTGCCAGCAGTGTAGGACAGGGGGCACTCGAGCAGTACTTC. As protein: CASSVGQGALEQYF.